Following are 3 T cell receptor beta chains from one sample sequenced in a study of shared clonotypes between healthy human individuals. Assay used: immunoSEQ multiplex PCR; TCRdb lists only in-frame clones, some missing. The data hold roughly 2.6 million clones, with roughly nine tenths observed a single time. Input material: naive CD4+ T cells sorted from blood. The subset: CD45RA+ positively selected. The receptors were gathered from a man younger than 35 in good health.

Concerning this clone: Other DNA sequences in the same sample also yield this CDR3. V usage is TRBV6-1 and J usage is TRBJ1-2; the D gene is possibly TRBD1 (6 bases). The CDR3 has 12 amino acids. Germline V gene lookup returns CDR1 MNHNS and CDR2 SASEGT. Deletions cut 5 bases from V and 3 bases from J, with 7 bases between. Here the CDR3 reads CASSPGDYGYTF. The DNA for the CDR3 is TGTGCCAGCAGTCCAGGGGACTATGGCTACACCTTC.

The chain uses TRBV6-6 and TRBJ2-2; possible D gene TRBD1, 6 bases. The V end lost 7 bases, the J end lost 5 bases, and 14 bases lay between the germline ends. Germline lookup yields CDR1 MNHNY and CDR2 SVGAGI (reference sequence). This CDR3 is built from 14 residues. CDR3: CASKPGTITGELFF. The CDR3 DNA follows: TGTGCCAGCAAACCCGGGACAATTACCGGGGAGCTGTTTTTT.

V and J are TRBV18 and TRBJ2-1; TRBD1 agrees at 7 bases. CDR1 and CDR2 (germline): KGHSH, LQKENI. The CDR3 covers 15 residues. The V and J ends lost 4 bases and 4 bases, in that order; junction bases with no gene match: 7. The CDR3 DNA reads TGTGCCAGCTCACGGTGGACAGGTGAATACAATGAGCAGTTCTTC. Translating it yields CASSRWTGEYNEQFF.